This T cell receptor (beta chain) derives from a study of CD8 T cells in Susac syndrome (dated by TCRdb to the late 2010s). Background on the whole study: Repertoire sequencing was used to test whether CD8+ T cell activation and differentiation in Susac syndrome was antigen driven. Clonality of the CD8+ T cell repertoire was compared between more than 9 healthy donors, about 14 Susac syndrome patients and under 19 multiple sclerosis patients. General conclusions and limits of the study: The TCR sequencing and HLA analysis was acknowledged to have included a relatively small number of individuals.

Comments on this clonotype: No cognate antigen has been identified for it. No base quality information exists; no much larger clone differs at one position.

Including the terminal cysteine and phenylalanine, the CDR3 comprises 15 residues. Only the CDR3 region is kept as DNA, spanning 45 bases read in frame from base 1. The CDR1 and CDR2 encoded by the germline V gene (reference sequence) are DFQATT and SNEGSKA. For this chain, trimming is 6 bases at the V end and 3 bases at the J end, and the number of junction bases without a gene match is 12. RNA was extracted with the RNeasy kit and about 0.45 to 1 ug was reverse transcribed using random hexamers. TCR beta CDR3 regions were amplified with the immunoSEQ multiplex PCR assay covering 54 Vbeta and 13 Jbeta segments. Bias from PCR amplification was corrected by using a synthetic template baseline for primer optimization and for computational correction. Processing in the source paper ran as follows. Only productive sequences were kept, with reads annotated to V, D and J genes according to IMGT and analyzed in immunoSEQ Analyzer. Clonality was computed as one minus Shannon entropy normalized by log2 of the number of productive unique sequences. Public and private clones were assessed among the 100 most prevalent clones of each patient and control. Susac-specific clones were defined as absent from healthy and MS cohorts, 1052 published viral clones and other ImmuneACCESS disease sequences. TCRdb reanalyzed the raw reads on its own, using fastp at Q25 for trimming and MiXCR for clone calling, and kept in-frame beta chains. Identical CDR3 proteins give one entry, which carries the most common genes and DNA. These V and J calls originate from TCRdb's pipeline instead of the authors' own analysis. This sample has roughly 120,000 distinct CDR3 sequences in its table, and approximately 93% of those were observed once. The ten biggest clones cover approximately 0.29% of the sample.

Peripheral blood CD8+ and CD4+ T cells from healthy donors, Susac syndrome patients and multiple sclerosis patients were profiled using high-throughput TCR beta sequencing. The multiple sclerosis controls were treatment-naive patients who had stable or active relapsing-remitting disease and met the revised McDonald criteria. Bulk CD8+ and CD4+ T cells were purified magnetically by negative isolation, whereas CD8+ TEMRA cells were enriched by FACS. Blood was drawn into EDTA tubes, processed within 24 hours, and PBMCs were isolated by density gradient centrifugation. PBMCs intended for TCR sequencing were cryopreserved in liquid nitrogen and thawed later in a water bath at 37 degrees C. The sorted or isolated CD4+, CD8+ and CD8+ TEMRA cells reached a purity of at least 90%.

The sequence joins TRBV20-1 to TRBJ2-7; TRBD2 matches 9 bases in the middle. Input material: CD8+ T cells from PBMCs. This clonotype was sampled from a human donor with multiple sclerosis. The nucleotides read TGCAGTGCGCGGAAATTAGCGGGGGCGAACTACGAGCAGTACTTC. This encodes CSARKLAGANYEQYF.